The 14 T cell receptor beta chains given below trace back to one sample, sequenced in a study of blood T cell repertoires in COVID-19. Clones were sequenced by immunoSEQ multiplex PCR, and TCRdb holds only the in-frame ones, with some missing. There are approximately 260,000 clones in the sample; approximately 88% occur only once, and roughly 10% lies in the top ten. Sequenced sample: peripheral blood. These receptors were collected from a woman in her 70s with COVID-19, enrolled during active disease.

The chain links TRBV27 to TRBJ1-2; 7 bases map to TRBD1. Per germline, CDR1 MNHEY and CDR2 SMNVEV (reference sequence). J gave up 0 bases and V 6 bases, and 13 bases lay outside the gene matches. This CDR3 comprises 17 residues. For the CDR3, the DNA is TGTGCCAGCAGCCGCCGCGGGGACAGCAGGACTAACTATGGCTACACCTTC. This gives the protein CASSRRGDSRTNYGYTF.

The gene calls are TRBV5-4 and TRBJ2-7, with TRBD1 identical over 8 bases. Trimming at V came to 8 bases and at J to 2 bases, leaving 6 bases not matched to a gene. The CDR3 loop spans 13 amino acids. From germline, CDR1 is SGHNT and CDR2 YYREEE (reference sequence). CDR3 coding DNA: TGTGCCAGTGGGACAGGTGATCCCTACGAGCAGTACTTC. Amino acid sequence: CASGTGDPYEQYF.

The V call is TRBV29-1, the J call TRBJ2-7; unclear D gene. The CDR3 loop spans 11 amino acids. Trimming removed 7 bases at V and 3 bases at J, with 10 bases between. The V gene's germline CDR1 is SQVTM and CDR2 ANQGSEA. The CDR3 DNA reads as TGCAGCGCAAGGAGTGTCTACGAGCAGTACTTC. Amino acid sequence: CSARSVYEQYF.

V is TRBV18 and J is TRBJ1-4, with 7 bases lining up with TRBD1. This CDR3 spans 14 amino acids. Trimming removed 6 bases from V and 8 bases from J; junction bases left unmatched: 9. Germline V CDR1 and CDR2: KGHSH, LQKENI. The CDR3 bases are TGTGCCAGCTCGTGGACAGGAGAGGGGGAAAAACTGTTTTTT. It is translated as CASSWTGEGEKLFF.

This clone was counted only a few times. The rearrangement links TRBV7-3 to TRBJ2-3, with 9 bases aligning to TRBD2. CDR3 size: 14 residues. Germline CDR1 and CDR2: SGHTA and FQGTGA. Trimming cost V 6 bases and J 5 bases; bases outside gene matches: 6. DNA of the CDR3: TGTGCCAGCAGTTTAGCGGGAGTGCTAGATACGCAGTATTTT. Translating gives CASSLAGVLDTQYF. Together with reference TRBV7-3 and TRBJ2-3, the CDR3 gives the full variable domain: GAGVSQTPSNKVTEKGKYVELRCDPISGHTALYWYRQSLGQGPEFLIYFQGTGAADDSGLPNDRFFAVRPEGSVSTLKIQRTERGDSAVYLCASSLAGVLDTQYFGPGTRLTVL.

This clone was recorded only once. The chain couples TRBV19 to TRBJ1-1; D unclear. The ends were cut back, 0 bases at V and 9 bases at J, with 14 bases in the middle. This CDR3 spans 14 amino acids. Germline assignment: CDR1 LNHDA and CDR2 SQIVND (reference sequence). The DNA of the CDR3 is TGTGCCAGTAGTATAGACTCTCCTGCGCGGCAAGCTTTCTTT. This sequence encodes CASSIDSPARQAFF.

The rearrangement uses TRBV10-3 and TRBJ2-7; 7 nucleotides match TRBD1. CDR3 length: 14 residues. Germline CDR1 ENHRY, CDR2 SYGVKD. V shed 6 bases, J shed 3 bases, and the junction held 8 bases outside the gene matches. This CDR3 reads CAIRPDRDGYEQYF. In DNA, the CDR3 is TGTGCCATCAGGCCCGACAGGGACGGCTACGAGCAGTACTTC.

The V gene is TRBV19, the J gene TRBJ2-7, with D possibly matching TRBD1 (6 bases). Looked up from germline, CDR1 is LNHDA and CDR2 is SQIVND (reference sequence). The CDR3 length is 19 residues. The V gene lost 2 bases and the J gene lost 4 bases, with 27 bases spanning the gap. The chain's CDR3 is CASSIFGQSELRQGYEQYF. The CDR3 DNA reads TGTGCCAGTAGTATATTCGGACAGAGTGAACTCCGCCAGGGATACGAGCAGTACTTC. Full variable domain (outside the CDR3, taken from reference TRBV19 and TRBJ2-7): DGGITQSPKYLFRKEGQNVTLSCEQNLNHDAMYWYRQDPGQGLRLIYYSQIVNDFQKGDIAEGYSVSREKKESFPLTVTSAQKNPTAFYLCASSIFGQSELRQGYEQYFGPGTRLTVT.

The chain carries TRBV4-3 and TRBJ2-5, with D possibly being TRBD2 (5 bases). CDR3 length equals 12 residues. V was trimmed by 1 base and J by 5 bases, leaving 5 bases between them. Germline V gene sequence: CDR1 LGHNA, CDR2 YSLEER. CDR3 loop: CASSQGTETQYF. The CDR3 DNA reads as TGCGCCAGCAGCCAAGGGACTGAGACCCAGTACTTC.

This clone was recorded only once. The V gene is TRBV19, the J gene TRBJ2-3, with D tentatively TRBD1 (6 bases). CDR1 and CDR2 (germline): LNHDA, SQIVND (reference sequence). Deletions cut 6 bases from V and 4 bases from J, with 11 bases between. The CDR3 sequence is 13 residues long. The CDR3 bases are TGTGCCAGTAGATCTACAGGGTCAGATACGCAGTATTTT. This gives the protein CASRSTGSDTQYF.

This chain's CDR3 is CASSKALDSGRPLHNEQFF. For the CDR3, the DNA is TGTGCCAGCAGCAAAGCGCTTGATAGCGGGAGGCCACTACACAATGAGCAGTTCTTC. V is TRBV21-1 and J is TRBJ2-1; TRBD2 is the table's D call, not checked against the DNA. TRBV21-1 is marked as a pseudogene. The CDR3 has 19 amino acids.

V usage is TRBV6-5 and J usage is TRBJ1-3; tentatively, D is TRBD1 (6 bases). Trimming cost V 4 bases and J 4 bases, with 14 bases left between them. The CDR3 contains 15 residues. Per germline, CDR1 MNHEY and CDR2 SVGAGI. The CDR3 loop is CASSSLGTPGNTIYF. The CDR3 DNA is TGTGCCAGCAGTTCCCTCGGGACACCCGGAAACACCATATATTTT.

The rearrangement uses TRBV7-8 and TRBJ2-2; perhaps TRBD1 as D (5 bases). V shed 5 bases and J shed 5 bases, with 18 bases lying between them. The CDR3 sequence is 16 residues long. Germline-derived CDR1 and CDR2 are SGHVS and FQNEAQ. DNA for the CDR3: TGTGCCAGCAGCCATCGACAGAATTGGAGAACCGGGGAGCTGTTTTTT. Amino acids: CASSHRQNWRTGELFF.

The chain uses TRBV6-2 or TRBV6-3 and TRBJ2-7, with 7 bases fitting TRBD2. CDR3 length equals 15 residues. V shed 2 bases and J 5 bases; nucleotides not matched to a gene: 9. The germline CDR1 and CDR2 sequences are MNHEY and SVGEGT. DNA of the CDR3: TGTGCCAGCAGTTACGGTGCGGGAGCTACGGACGAGCAGTACTTC. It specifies CASSYGAGATDEQYF.